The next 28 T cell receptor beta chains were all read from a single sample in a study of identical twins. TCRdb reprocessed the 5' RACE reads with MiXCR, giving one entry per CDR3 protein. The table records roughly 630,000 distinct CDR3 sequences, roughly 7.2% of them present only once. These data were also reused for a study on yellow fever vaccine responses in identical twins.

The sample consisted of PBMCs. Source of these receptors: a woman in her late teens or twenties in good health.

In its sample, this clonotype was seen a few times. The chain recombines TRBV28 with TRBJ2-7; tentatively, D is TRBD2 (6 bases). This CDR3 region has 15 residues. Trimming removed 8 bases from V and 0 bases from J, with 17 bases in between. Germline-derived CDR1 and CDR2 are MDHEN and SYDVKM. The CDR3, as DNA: TGTGCCAGCGACTCGGGACTTCCCGCCTCCTACGAGCAGTACGTC. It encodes CASDSGLPASYEQYV.

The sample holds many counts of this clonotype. The CDR3 here is CSAPASGSHEQYF. The DNA for the CDR3 is TGCAGTGCCCCCGCTAGCGGGAGTCACGAGCAGTACTTC. The rearrangement links TRBV20-1 to TRBJ2-7; the match to TRBD2 covers 10 bases. The CDR3 totals 13 residues. After removal of 6 bases from V and 5 bases from J, the junction contained 7 bases not matched to a gene. Germline V gene data show CDR1 as DFQATT and CDR2 as SNEGSKA (reference sequence).

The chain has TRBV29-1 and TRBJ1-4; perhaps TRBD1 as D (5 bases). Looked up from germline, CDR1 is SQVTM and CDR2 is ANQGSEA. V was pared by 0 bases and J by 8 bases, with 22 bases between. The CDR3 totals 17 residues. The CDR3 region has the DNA TGCAGCGTTGAAGATCCCCGAGTGGAGGAGGGGCGGGAAAAACTGTTTTTT. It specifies CSVEDPRVEEGREKLFF. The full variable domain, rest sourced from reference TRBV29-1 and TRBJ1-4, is SAVISQKPSRDICQRGTSLTIQCQVDSQVTMMFWYRQQPGQSLTLIATANQGSEATYESGFVIDKFPISRPNLTFSTLTVSNMSPEDSSIYLCSVEDPRVEEGREKLFFGSGTQLSVL.

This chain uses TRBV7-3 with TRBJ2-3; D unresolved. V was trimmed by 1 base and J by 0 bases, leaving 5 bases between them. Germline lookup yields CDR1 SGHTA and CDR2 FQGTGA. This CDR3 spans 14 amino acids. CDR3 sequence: CASSLKTSTDTQYF. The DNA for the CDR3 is TGTGCCAGCAGCTTAAAAACTAGCACAGATACGCAGTATTTT. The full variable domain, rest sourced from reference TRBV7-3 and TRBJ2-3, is GAGVSQTPSNKVTEKGKYVELRCDPISGHTALYWYRQSLGQGPEFLIYFQGTGAADDSGLPNDRFFAVRPEGSVSTLKIQRTERGDSAVYLCASSLKTSTDTQYFGPGTRLTVL.

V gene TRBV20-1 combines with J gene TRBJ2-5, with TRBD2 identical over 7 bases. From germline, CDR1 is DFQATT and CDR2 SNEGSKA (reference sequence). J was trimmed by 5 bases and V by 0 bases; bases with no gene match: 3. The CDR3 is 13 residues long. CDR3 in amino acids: CSAREPGRETQYF. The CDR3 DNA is TGCAGTGCTAGAGAACCCGGGAGGGAGACCCAGTACTTC.

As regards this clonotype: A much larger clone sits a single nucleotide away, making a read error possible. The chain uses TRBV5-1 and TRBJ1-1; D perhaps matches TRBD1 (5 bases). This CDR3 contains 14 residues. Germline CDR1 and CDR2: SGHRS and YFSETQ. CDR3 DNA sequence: TGCGCCAGCAACTTGGATCAGGGAAACACTGAAGCTTTCTTT. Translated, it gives CASNLDQGNTEAFF.

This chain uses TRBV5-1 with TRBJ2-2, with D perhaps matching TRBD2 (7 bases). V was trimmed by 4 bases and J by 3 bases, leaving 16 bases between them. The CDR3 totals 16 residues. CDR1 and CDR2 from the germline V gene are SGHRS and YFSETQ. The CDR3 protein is CASSLNAGADTGELFF. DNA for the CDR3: TGCGCCAGCAGCCTCAACGCGGGGGCCGACACCGGGGAGCTGTTTTTT. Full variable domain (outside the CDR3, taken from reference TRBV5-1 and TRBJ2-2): KAGVTQTPRYLIKTRGQQVTLSCSPISGHRSVSWYQQTPGQGLQFLFEYFSETQRNKGNFPGRFSGRQFSNSRSEMNVSTLELGDSALYLCASSLNAGADTGELFFGEGSRLTVL.

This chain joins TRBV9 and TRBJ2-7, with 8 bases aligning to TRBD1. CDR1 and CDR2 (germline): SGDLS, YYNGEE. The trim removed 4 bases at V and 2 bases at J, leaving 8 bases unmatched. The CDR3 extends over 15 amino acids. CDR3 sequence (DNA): TGTGCCAGCAGCTACGACAGGGGTAGCGCCTACGAGCAGTACTTC. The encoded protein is CASSYDRGSAYEQYF.

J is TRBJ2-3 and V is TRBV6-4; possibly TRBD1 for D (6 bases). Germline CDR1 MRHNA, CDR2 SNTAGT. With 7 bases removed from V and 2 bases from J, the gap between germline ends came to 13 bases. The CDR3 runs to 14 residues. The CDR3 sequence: CASIQQGNTDTQYF. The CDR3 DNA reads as TGTGCCAGCATACAACAGGGAAACACAGATACGCAGTATTTT.

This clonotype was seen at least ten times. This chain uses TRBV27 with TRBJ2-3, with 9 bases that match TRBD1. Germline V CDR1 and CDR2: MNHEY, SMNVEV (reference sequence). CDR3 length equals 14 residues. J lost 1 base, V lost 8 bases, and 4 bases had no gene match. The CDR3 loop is CASRGTGRTDTQYF. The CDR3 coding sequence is TGTGCCAGCCGCGGGACAGGGCGCACAGATACGCAGTATTTT.

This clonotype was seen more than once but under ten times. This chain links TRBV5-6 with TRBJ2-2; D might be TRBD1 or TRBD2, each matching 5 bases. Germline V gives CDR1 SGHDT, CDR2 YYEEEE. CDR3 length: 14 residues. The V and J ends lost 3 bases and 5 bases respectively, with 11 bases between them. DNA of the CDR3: TGTGCCAGCAGCTCGGGACCGTCTACCGGGGAGCTGTTTTTT. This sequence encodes CASSSGPSTGELFF.

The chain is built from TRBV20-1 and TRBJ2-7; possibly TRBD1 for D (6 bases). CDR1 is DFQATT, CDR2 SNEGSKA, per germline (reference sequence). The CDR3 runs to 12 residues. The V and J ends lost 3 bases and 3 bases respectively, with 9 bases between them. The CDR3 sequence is CSARARGYEQYV. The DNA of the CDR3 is TGCAGTGCTAGGGCCAGGGGCTACGAGCAGTACGTC.

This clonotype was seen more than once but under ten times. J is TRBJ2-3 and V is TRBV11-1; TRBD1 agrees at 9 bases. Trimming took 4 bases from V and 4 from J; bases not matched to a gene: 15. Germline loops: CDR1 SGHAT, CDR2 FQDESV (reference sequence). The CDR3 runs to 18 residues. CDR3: CASSSPGGTGHLADTQYF. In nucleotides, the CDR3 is TGTGCCAGCAGCTCCCCAGGCGGGACAGGGCACCTCGCAGATACGCAGTATTTT.

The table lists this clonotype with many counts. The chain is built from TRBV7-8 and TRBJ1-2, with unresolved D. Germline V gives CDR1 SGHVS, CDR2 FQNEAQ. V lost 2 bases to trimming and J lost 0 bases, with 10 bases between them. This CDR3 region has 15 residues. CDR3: CASSLMGSANYGYTF. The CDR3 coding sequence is TGTGCCAGCAGCTTAATGGGTTCGGCTAACTATGGCTACACCTTC.

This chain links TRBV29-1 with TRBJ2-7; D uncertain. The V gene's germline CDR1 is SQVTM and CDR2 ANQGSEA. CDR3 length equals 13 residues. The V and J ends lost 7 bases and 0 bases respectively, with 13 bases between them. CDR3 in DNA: TGCAGCGCCCAGGCGTGGGGCTCCTACGAGCAGTACGTC. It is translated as CSAQAWGSYEQYV.

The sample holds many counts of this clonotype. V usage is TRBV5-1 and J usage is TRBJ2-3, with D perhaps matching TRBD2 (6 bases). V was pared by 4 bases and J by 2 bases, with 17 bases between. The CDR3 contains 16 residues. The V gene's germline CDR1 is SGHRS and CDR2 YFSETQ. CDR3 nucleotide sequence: TGCGCCAGCAGCGGCGGGGTAGCTGGTCCCACAGATACGCAGTATTTT. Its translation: CASSGGVAGPTDTQYF.

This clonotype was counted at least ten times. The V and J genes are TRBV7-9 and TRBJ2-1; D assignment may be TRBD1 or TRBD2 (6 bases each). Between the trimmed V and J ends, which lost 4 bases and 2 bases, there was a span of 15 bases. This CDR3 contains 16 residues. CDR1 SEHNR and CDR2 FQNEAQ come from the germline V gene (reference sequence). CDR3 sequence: CASSSVGRGAYNEQFF. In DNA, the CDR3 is TGTGCCAGCAGCTCCGTGGGAAGGGGGGCCTACAATGAGCAGTTCTTC.

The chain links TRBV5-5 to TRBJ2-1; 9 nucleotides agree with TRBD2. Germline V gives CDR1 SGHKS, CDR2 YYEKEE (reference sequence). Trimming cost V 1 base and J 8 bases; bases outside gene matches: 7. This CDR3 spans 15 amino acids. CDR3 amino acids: CASSLSSGSFYEQFF. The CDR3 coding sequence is TGTGCCAGCAGCTTGAGTAGCGGGAGTTTCTATGAGCAGTTCTTC.

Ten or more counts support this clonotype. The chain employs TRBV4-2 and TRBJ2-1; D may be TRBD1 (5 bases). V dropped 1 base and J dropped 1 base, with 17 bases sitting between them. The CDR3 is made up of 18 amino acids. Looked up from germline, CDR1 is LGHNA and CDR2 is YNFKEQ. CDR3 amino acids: CASSQGTGSGLSYNEQFF. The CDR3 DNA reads TGTGCCAGCAGCCAAGGAACGGGCTCAGGGCTGTCCTACAATGAGCAGTTCTTC.

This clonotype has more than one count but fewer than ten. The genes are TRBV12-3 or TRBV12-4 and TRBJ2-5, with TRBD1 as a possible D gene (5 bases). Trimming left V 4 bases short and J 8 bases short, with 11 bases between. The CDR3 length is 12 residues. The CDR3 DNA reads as TGTGCCAGCAGTTCCAGGGCTGGTACCCAGTACTTC. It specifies CASSSRAGTQYF.

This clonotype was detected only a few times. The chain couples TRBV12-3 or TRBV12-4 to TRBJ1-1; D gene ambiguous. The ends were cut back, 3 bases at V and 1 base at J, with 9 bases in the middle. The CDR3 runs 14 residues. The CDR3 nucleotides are TGTGCCAGCAGTTTTTCGGACGGGAACACTGAAGCTTTCTTT. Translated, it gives CASSFSDGNTEAFF.

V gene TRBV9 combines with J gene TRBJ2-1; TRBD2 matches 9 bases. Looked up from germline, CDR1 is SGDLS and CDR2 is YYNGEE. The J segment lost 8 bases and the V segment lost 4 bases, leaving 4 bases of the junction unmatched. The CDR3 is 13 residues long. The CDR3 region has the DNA TGTGCCAGCAGCAATAGCGGGAGCGATGAGCAGTTCTTC. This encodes CASSNSGSDEQFF. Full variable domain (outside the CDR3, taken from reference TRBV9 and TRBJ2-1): DSGVTQTPKHLITATGQRVTLRCSPRSGDLSVYWYQQSLDQGLQFLIQYYNGEERAKGNILERFSAQQFPDLHSELNLSSLELGDSALYFCASSNSGSDEQFFGPGTRLTVL.

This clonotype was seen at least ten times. The DNA of the CDR3 is TGTGCCAGCAGTTTAGGGGGGACTGTATACTCCTACGAGCAGTACTTC. Translating it yields CASSLGGTVYSYEQYF. This chain uses TRBV28 with TRBJ2-7; tentatively, D is TRBD2 (6 bases). CDR1 and CDR2 (germline): MDHEN, SYDVKM. The length of the CDR3 is 16 residues. Trimming left V 2 bases short and J 0 bases short, with 14 bases between.

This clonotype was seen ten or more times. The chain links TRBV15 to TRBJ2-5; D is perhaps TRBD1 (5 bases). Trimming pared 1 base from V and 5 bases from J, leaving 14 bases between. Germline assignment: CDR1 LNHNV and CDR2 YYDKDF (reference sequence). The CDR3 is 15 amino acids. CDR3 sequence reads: CATSRGGRDMETQYF. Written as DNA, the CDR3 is TGTGCCACCAGCAGAGGCGGCAGGGATATGGAGACCCAGTACTTC.

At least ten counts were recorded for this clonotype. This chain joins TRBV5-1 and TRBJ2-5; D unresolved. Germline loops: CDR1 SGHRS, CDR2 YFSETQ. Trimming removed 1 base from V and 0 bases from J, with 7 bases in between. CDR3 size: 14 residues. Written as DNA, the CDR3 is TGCGCCAGCAGCTTGCCCTCGTACCAAGAGACCCAGTACTTC. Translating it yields CASSLPSYQETQYF.

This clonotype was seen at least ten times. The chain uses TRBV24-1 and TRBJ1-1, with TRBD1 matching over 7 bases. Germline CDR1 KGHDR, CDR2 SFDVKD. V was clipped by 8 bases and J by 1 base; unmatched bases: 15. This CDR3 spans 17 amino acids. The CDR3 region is CATTQPRQGMGNTEAFF. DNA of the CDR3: TGTGCCACCACCCAACCTAGACAGGGTATGGGGAACACTGAAGCTTTCTTT.

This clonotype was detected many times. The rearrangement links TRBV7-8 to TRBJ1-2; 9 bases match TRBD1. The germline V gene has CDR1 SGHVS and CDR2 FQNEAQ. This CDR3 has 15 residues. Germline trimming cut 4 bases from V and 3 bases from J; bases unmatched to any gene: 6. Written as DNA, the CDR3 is TGTGCCAGCAGCTATCGACAGGGGGGGTACTATGGCTACACCTTC. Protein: CASSYRQGGYYGYTF. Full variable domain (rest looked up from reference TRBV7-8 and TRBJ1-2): GAGVSQSPRYKVAKRGQDVALRCDPISGHVSLFWYQQALGQGPEFLTYFQNEAQLDKSGLPSDRFFAERPEGSVSTLKIQRTQQEDSAVYLCASSYRQGGYYGYTFGSGTRLTVV.

The CDR3 loop is CSARDLRTVPADTQYF. Here the CDR3 DNA reads TGCAGTGCTAGAGATCTTAGGACTGTCCCTGCAGATACGCAGTATTTT. The chain has TRBV20-1 and TRBJ2-3, with a weak D call TRBD2 (5 bases). The CDR3 spans 16 residues. The germline V gene has CDR1 DFQATT and CDR2 SNEGSKA (reference sequence). V gave up 0 bases and J gave up 4 bases, with 17 bases separating them.